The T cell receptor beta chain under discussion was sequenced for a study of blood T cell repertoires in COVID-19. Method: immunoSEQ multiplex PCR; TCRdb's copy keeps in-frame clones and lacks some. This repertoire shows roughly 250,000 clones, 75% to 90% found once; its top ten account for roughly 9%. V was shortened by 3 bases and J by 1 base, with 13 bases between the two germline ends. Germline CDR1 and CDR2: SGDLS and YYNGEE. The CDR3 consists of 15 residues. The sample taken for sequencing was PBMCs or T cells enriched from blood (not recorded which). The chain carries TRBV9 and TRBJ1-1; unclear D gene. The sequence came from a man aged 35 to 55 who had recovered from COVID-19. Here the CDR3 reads CASSADLRWNTEAFF. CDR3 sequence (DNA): TGTGCCAGCAGCGCGGATCTCAGGTGGAACACTGAAGCTTTCTTT.